This is a list of T cell receptor beta chains from one sample in a study of blood T cell repertoires in COVID-19. Some clones are missing from TCRdb's copy, which holds only in-frame ones; the method was immunoSEQ multiplex PCR. The sample includes about 260,000 clones, about 91% of them seen just once. Sequenced input: PBMCs or T cells enriched from blood (not recorded which). All receptors come from a man aged 35 to 55 who had been exposed to COVID-19. The CDR3 runs from the conserved cysteine through the conserved F or W. A D gene is named only where the DNA matches it firmly. The size of a clone is reported for some rows only, either as once, few or many, or as a class for expanded clones.

clone_size: once; d_call: .; v_call: TRBV15; j_call: TRBJ1-6; cdr3_aa: CATSRVVGASGTIRSPLHF; cdr3_nt: TGTGCCACCAGCAGAGTGGTAGGGGCCTCGGGGACTATTCGTTCACCCCTCCACTTT
clone_size: .; d_call: TRBD2; v_call: TRBV7-7; j_call: TRBJ2-2; cdr3_aa: CASSLGAGGPQYTGELFF; cdr3_nt: TGTGCCAGCAGCTTAGGGGCGGGAGGGCCTCAGTACACCGGGGAGCTGTTTTTT
clone_size: once; d_call: TRBD1; v_call: TRBV14; j_call: TRBJ2-2; cdr3_aa: CASSPGTGSTGELFF; cdr3_nt: TGTGCCAGCAGTCCCGGGACAGGGAGCACCGGGGAGCTGTTTTTT
clone_size: .; d_call: .; v_call: TRBV9; j_call: TRBJ2-2; cdr3_aa: CASSTPPGTNTGELFF; cdr3_nt: TGTGCCAGCAGCACACCCCCCGGGACTAACACCGGGGAGCTGTTTTTT
clone_size: many; d_call: .; v_call: TRBV4-2; j_call: TRBJ1-3; cdr3_aa: CASSQDLGNTIYF; cdr3_nt: TGTGCCAGCAGCCAAGATCTTGGAAACACCATATATTTT
clone_size: .; d_call: TRBD2; v_call: TRBV7-9; j_call: TRBJ2-3; cdr3_aa: CASSLVRTSGMWATDTQYF; cdr3_nt: TGTGCCAGCAGCTTAGTTAGGACTAGCGGGATGTGGGCCACAGATACGCAGTATTTT
clone_size: once; d_call: TRBD1; v_call: TRBV24-1; j_call: TRBJ2-5; cdr3_aa: CATSDLRQGEETQYF; cdr3_nt: TGTGCCACCAGTGATCTACGACAGGGGGAAGAGACCCAGTACTTC
clone_size: .; d_call: .; v_call: TRBV9; j_call: TRBJ1-2; cdr3_aa: CASSVESDGGTGYTF; cdr3_nt: TGTGCCAGCAGCGTAGAGTCGGACGGGGGGACAGGCTACACCTTC
clone_size: once; d_call: TRBD2; v_call: TRBV19; j_call: TRBJ2-7; cdr3_aa: CASSILASGADEQYF; cdr3_nt: TGTGCCAGTAGTATATTGGCTAGCGGTGCCGACGAGCAGTACTTC
clone_size: .; d_call: .; v_call: TRBV12-5; j_call: TRBJ2-2; cdr3_aa: CASGLAGRMRAGELFF; cdr3_nt: TGTGCTAGTGGTTTGGCTGGACGAATGCGGGCCGGGGAGCTGTTTTTT
clone_size: .; d_call: .; v_call: TRBV30; j_call: TRBJ2-7; cdr3_aa: CAWSVQAFEQYF; cdr3_nt: TGTGCCTGGAGTGTACAGGCTTTCGAGCAGTACTTC
clone_size: .; d_call: TRBD1; v_call: TRBV18; j_call: TRBJ1-6; cdr3_aa: CASSPGDRNSPLHF; cdr3_nt: TGTGCCAGCTCACCGGGGGACAGAAATTCACCCCTCCACTTT
clone_size: .; d_call: TRBD1; v_call: TRBV27; j_call: TRBJ2-5; cdr3_aa: CASSLLTGAEQTQYF; cdr3_nt: TGTGCCAGCAGTTTATTGACAGGGGCCGAGCAGACCCAGTACTTC